This T cell receptor (beta chain) was recorded in a study of blood T cell repertoires in COVID-19. In the study overall: COVID-19 samples collected from the United States, Italy and Spain covered acute and convalescent phases. PBMCs, B-cell-depleted T cells, or T cells were the source of the cDNA or gDNA that made up the material.

CDR3 length: 16 amino acids. Looked up from germline, CDR1 is LNHDA and CDR2 is SQIVND (reference sequence). The trim removed 5 bases at V and 2 bases at J, leaving 9 bases unmatched. Seattle researchers signed up patients amid active infection and tracked them longitudinally. Authors' processing steps: Reference gene primer amplification yielded estimated nucleated cell counts. The protocol was immunoSEQ multiplex PCR, while the TCRdb copy is restricted to in-frame clones and leaves out a portion. The V and J calls and clone size were taken over from that table, and D and trimming were inferred from the DNA. There are 150,000 to 200,000 clones in the sample; 82% occur only once, and about 7.7% lies in the top ten.

The receptor was derived from a woman aged 40 to 55 with COVID-19, enrolled during active disease. The chain is built from TRBV19 and TRBJ2-3, with TRBD2 matching over 8 bases. Material: peripheral blood. CDR3 sequence (DNA): TGTGCCAGTAGTGTGACGGGGGGACTAGTCACAGATACGCAGTATTTT. Its protein is CASSVTGGLVTDTQYF.